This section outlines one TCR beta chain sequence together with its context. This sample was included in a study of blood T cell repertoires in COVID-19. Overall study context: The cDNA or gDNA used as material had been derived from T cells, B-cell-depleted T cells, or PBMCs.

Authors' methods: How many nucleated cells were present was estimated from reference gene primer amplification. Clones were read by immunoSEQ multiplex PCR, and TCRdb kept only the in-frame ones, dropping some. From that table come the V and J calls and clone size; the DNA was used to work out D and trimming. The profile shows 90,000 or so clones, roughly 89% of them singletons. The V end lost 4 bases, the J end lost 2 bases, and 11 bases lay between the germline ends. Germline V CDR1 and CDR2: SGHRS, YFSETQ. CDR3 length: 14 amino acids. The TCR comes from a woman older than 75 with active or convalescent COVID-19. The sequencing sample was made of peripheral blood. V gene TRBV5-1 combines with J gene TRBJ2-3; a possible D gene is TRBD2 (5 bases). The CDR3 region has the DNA TGCGCCAGCAGCCCCGGGGTGCTCACAGATACGCAGTATTTT. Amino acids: CASSPGVLTDTQYF.